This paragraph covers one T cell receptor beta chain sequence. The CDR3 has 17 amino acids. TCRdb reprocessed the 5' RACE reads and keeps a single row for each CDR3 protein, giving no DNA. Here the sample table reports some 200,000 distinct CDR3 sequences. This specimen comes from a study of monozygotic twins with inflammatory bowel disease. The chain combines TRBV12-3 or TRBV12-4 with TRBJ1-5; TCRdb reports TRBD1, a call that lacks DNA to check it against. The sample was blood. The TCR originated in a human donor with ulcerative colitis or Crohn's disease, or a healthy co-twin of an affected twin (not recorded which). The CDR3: CASTSGTLRASNQPQHF.